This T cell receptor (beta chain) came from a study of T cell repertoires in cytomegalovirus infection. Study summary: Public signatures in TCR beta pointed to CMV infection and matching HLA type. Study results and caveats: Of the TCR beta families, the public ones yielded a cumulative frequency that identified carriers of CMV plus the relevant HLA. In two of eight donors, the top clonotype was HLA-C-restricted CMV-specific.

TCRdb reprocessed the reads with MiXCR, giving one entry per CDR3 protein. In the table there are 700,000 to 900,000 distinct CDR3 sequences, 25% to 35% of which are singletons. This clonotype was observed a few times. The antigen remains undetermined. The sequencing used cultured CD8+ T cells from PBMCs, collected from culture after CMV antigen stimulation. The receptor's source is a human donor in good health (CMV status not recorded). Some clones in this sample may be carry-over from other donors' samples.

CDR3: CASSDLNRVVQPQHF. CDR3 DNA sequence: TGTGCCAGCAGTGACCTGAACAGGGTGGTTCAGCCCCAGCATTTT. The rearrangement links TRBV2 to TRBJ1-5, with D perhaps matching TRBD1 (6 bases). The CDR3 loop spans 15 amino acids. Trimming took off 3 bases at V and 6 bases at J, with 15 bases between the two ends. Germline V gene data show CDR1 as SNHLY and CDR2 as FYNNEI. Together with reference TRBV2 and TRBJ1-5, the CDR3 gives the full variable domain: EPEVTQTPSHQVTQMGQEVILRCVPISNHLYFYWYRQILGQKVEFLVSFYNNEISEKSEIFDDQFSVERPDGSNFTLKIRSTKLEDSAMYFCASSDLNRVVQPQHFGDGTRLSIL.